This T cell receptor beta chain was documented in a study of shared T cell receptors in the human thymus. Sequenced by immunoSEQ multiplex PCR; TCRdb stores in-frame clones only, minus some. In the table there are 630,000 or so clones, around 87% of which are singletons. CDR1 and CDR2 (germline): SEHNR, FQNEAQ (reference sequence). The V and J ends lost 1 base and 6 bases, in that order; junction bases with no gene match: 5. CDR3 length: 14 residues. The data also belong to a second study, concerning human thymus T cells. As that report states: Healthy Finnish infants having corrective surgery for congenital heart defects served as donors. It was from resections taken during corrective heart surgery that the thymus tissue came. What appeared biased in thymic and blood repertoires was the usage of V and J genes. Related research examined unrelated individuals and reported that their thymic repertoires overlapped highly.

The chain joins TRBV7-9 to TRBJ1-2, with TRBD1 matching 7 bases. Input material: thymocytes. The receptor was isolated from a boy in the first two years of life with a congenital heart defect. CDR3: CASSLEAGGDGYTF. CDR3 DNA: TGTGCCAGCAGCTTAGAGGCAGGGGGTGATGGCTACACCTTC.